This entry describes one T cell receptor beta chain. These data are taken from a study of blood T cell repertoires in COVID-19. Losses at the gene ends were 6 bases for V and 5 bases for J; bases not matched to a gene: 5. The CDR3 contains 14 residues. Per germline, CDR1 MDHEN and CDR2 SYDVKM. Profiled with immunoSEQ multiplex PCR; TCRdb holds only in-frame clones, not every one. The top ten clones hold 1.4% to 1.5% of a sample with 250,000 to 350,000 clones, approximately 84% of them seen once. Seattle enrolled patients during active infection and tracked them longitudinally. Sequenced: peripheral blood. The V and J genes are TRBV28 and TRBJ1-5, with TRBD1 matching over 9 bases. The clonotype was recovered from a human donor with COVID-19, enrolled during active disease. The donor label of this sample is uncertain. The CDR3 nucleotides read TGTGCCAGCAGGTTGGGACAGGGTCATCAGCCCCAGCATTTT. It specifies CASRLGQGHQPQHF.